A single sample is the source of the 22 T cell receptor beta chains below, sequenced in a study of Graves' ophthalmopathy and Graves' hyperthyroidism (dated by TCRdb to the late 2010s). Sequenced on an Illumina HiSeq 2000. For repertoire sequencing, the TCR beta CDR3 regions were amplified from RNA transcripts. The first round of RT-PCR was done with HTBI primers and the Qiagen OneStep RT-PCR kit, and was followed by a second round of multiplex PCR, then size selection and purification. TCRdb reran the public reads through fastp at Q25 and MiXCR, keeping productive beta chains. Each CDR3 protein gets just one entry, which takes the most common genes and DNA from the rows behind it. Present in this sample are roughly 160,000 distinct CDR3 sequences, approximately 40% of which were seen just once. The ten biggest clones cover about 9.5% of the sample. The sequenced sample consisted of peripheral blood. Receptor source: a man aged 25-40 years with Graves' ophthalmopathy. Donor details come from another sample of the same person, matched by shared clones.

This clonotype appeared many times. Being one base from a much bigger clone, this may be a read error. The gene calls are TRBV6-2 or TRBV6-3 and TRBJ2-7; D is ambiguous. The CDR3 is made up of 15 amino acids. The germline gives CDR1 MNHEY, CDR2 SVGEGT. The CDR3 loop is CGSSYSMGMAYEQYF. In DNA form, the CDR3 reads TGTGGCAGCAGTTACTCGATGGGAATGGCCTACGAGCAGTACTTC.

The V gene is TRBV6-2 or TRBV6-3, the J gene TRBJ2-7; a weak D match, TRBD1 (6 bases). The CDR3 is 16 residues long. Trimming pared 6 bases from V and 1 base from J, leaving 19 bases between. Germline V gene lookup returns CDR1 MNHEY and CDR2 SVGEGT. The CDR3 DNA reads as TGTGCCAGCAGGATGATACAGGGAAAGGGGTCCTACGAGCAGTACTTC. This encodes CASRMIQGKGSYEQYF.

In this sample, this clonotype turned up a few times. The chain recombines TRBV6-2 or TRBV6-3 with TRBJ2-7; D gene ambiguous. From germline, CDR1 is MNHEY and CDR2 SVGEGT. The CDR3 is 14 residues long. V gave up 5 bases and J gave up 4 bases, with 15 bases separating them. The CDR3 here is CASSRGGSLYEQYF. The CDR3, as DNA: TGTGCCAGCAGTCGAGGTGGGTCCCTTTACGAGCAGTACTTC.

This clonotype appeared a single time. The gene calls are TRBV28 and TRBJ2-7, with D perhaps being TRBD1 or TRBD2 (5 bases each). V gave up 3 bases and J gave up 0 bases, with 12 bases separating them. This CDR3 spans 15 amino acids. Germline V gene lookup returns CDR1 MDHEN and CDR2 SYDVKM. CDR3 sequence reads: CASSLRGSSSYEQYF. DNA for the CDR3: TGTGCCAGCAGTTTGAGGGGTAGTAGCTCCTACGAGCAGTACTTC. Full variable domain (missing parts from reference TRBV28 and TRBJ2-7): DVKVTQSSRYLVKRTGEKVFLECVQDMDHENMFWYRQDPGLGLRLIYFSYDVKMKEKGDIPEGYSVSREKKERFSLILESASTNQTSMYLCASSLRGSSSYEQYFGPGTRLTVT.

The sample holds many counts of this clonotype. V usage is TRBV7-2 and J usage is TRBJ2-7; no reliable D call. This CDR3 is built from 13 residues. Germline V gives CDR1 SGHTA, CDR2 FQGNSA. The V gene lost 4 bases and the J gene lost 0 bases, with 7 bases spanning the gap. CDR3 protein: CASSSSGSYEQYF. The CDR3, as DNA: TGTGCCAGCAGCTCATCAGGCTCCTACGAGCAGTACTTC.

The rearrangement uses TRBV25-1 and TRBJ2-7, with D possibly matching TRBD1 (6 bases). This CDR3 contains 20 residues. Germline V gene data show CDR1 as MGHDK and CDR2 as SYGVNS. V gave up 6 bases and J gave up 6 bases, with 36 bases separating them. The CDR3 DNA reads as TGTGCCAGCAGCGATCCAACAACAATTTGGGCTGGACAGAGACTACCCGAGCAGTACTTC. Encoded protein: CASSDPTTIWAGQRLPEQYF.

The rearrangement links TRBV28 to TRBJ1-2; D might be TRBD1 (6 bases). Germline V gene sequence: CDR1 MDHEN, CDR2 SYDVKM. Trimming cost V 5 bases and J 7 bases, with 20 bases left between them. This CDR3 has 15 residues. The CDR3 bases are TGTGCCAGCAGTCCCCTAGGACAGCAAGGGGGTGGCTACACCTTC. Its translation: CASSPLGQQGGGYTF.

This clonotype was picked up many times. The J gene is TRBJ1-1, the V gene TRBV6-2 or TRBV6-3; 8 bases are shared with TRBD1. After removal of 4 bases from V and 0 bases from J, the junction contained 10 bases not matched to a gene. The germline V gene encodes CDR1 MNHEY and CDR2 SVGEGT. The CDR3 has 17 residues. CDR3 DNA: TGTGCCAGCAGTTGGGGCAGGGGGCTCGGTATGAACACTGAAGCTTTCTTT. This sequence encodes CASSWGRGLGMNTEAFF.

This clonotype was seen repeatedly, ten times or more. The chain has TRBV5-1 and TRBJ1-2, with D possibly matching TRBD1 (5 bases). Germline values: CDR1 SGHRS, CDR2 YFSETQ. Trimming removed 2 bases at V and 6 bases at J, with 8 bases between. The CDR3 sequence is 12 residues long. CDR3 amino acids: CASSFQGHGYTF. The CDR3 DNA reads TGCGCCAGCAGCTTCCAGGGCCATGGCTACACCTTC.

This clonotype has a count of ten or more. The chain links TRBV6-2 or TRBV6-3 to TRBJ2-5; the match to TRBD2 covers 8 bases. The germline V gene encodes CDR1 MNHEY and CDR2 SVGEGT. This CDR3 has 15 amino acids. J lost 3 bases, V lost 7 bases, and 10 bases had no gene match. CDR3 sequence (DNA): TGTGCCAGCAACGAAAAGACTAGCGTGGAAGAGACCCAGTACTTC. Translating gives CASNEKTSVEETQYF.

The chain employs TRBV20-1 and TRBJ2-7; 9 nucleotides agree with TRBD1. This CDR3 contains 13 residues. Germline-derived CDR1 and CDR2 are DFQATT and SNEGSKA (reference sequence). V gave up 3 bases and J gave up 4 bases; unmatched junction bases: 4. In DNA form, the CDR3 reads TGCAGTGCTAGCCCGGGACAGGGTTACGAGCAGTACTTC. The encoded protein is CSASPGQGYEQYF.

The chain recombines TRBV11-2 with TRBJ2-5, with 9 positions matching TRBD2. With 5 bases clipped from V and 5 bases from J, the junction kept 9 bases outside the gene matches. Germline CDR1 reads SGHAT; CDR2 reads FQNNGV. CDR3 length: 15 amino acids. This chain's CDR3 is CASSPRLADLETQYF. CDR3 coding DNA: TGTGCCAGCAGCCCAAGACTAGCGGACCTTGAGACCCAGTACTTC.

The chain uses TRBV3-1 and TRBJ2-7, with TRBD2 matching 16 bases. This CDR3 is built from 18 residues. V was pared by 1 base and J by 3 bases, with 6 bases of the junction left unmatched. Germline CDR1 is LGHDT and CDR2 is YNNKEL (reference sequence). The CDR3 DNA reads as TGTGCCAGCAGCCAAGTCGGGACTAGCGGGAGGGTTCGCTACGAGCAGTACTTC. Protein sequence: CASSQVGTSGRVRYEQYF.

This clonotype has a count of ten or more. The chain combines TRBV5-1 with TRBJ1-1; no firm D call. The CDR3 contains 14 residues. Between the trimmed V and J ends, which lost 4 bases and 4 bases, there was a span of 14 bases. Germline CDR1 and CDR2: SGHRS and YFSETQ. The DNA of the CDR3 is TGCGCCAGCAGCGACTTGAAGGGCGGCACTGAAGCTTTCTTT. Translating it yields CASSDLKGGTEAFF.

This rearrangement joins TRBV28 to TRBJ2-5; 7 bases align to TRBD1. Germline V CDR1 and CDR2: MDHEN, SYDVKM. Losses at the gene ends were 3 bases for V and 0 bases for J; bases not matched to a gene: 10. CDR3 length: 17 residues. CDR3 residues: CASSFTPIRGNQETQYF. In DNA, the CDR3 is TGTGCCAGCAGTTTTACCCCGATCAGGGGGAACCAAGAGACCCAGTACTTC.

The rearrangement joins TRBV6-2 or TRBV6-3 to TRBJ1-2, with D hard to call. CDR3 length equals 13 residues. The germline CDR1 and CDR2 sequences are MNHEY and SVGEGT. V lost 11 bases, J lost 8 bases, and 21 bases lay in between. This CDR3 reads CASQFSTVVGYTF. DNA for the CDR3: TGTGCCTCTCAATTCTCCACGGTAGTCGGCTACACCTTC.

This clonotype was seen ten or more times. This chain joins TRBV20-1 and TRBJ2-7, with 16 positions matching TRBD2. The CDR3 totals 19 residues. V trimming: 0 bases; J trimming: 1 base; junction bases outside the gene matches: 9. Germline CDR1 and CDR2: DFQATT and SNEGSKA (reference sequence). CDR3 DNA: TGCAGTGCTAGAGATCAGGGACTAGCGGGAGGGCCGGTTTCCTACGAGCAGTACTTC. This gives the protein CSARDQGLAGGPVSYEQYF.

This chain links TRBV24-1 with TRBJ1-5; D remains unclear. V lost 3 bases and J 3 bases, leaving 5 bases between the germline ends. Germline V gives CDR1 KGHDR, CDR2 SFDVKD. The CDR3 loop spans 13 amino acids. The CDR3 spells CATSDGNNQPQHF. CDR3 DNA sequence: TGTGCCACCAGTGATGGAAACAATCAGCCCCAGCATTTT.

The chain combines TRBV11-2 with TRBJ1-2; D remains ambiguous. The CDR3 runs 16 residues. V lost 3 bases, J lost 4 bases, and 18 bases lay in between. Germline CDR1 and CDR2: SGHAT and FQNNGV. The CDR3 DNA reads as TGTGCCAGCAGCTTTCGTTCACGGGTATGGACCTATGGCTACACCTTC. This encodes CASSFRSRVWTYGYTF.

This clonotype was seen many times. This chain uses TRBV27 with TRBJ2-7; TRBD1 aligns across 10 bases. The CDR3 runs 15 residues. Germline V lookup: CDR1 MNHEY, CDR2 SMNVEV (reference sequence). V was pared by 5 bases and J by 6 bases, with 10 bases of the junction left unmatched. The CDR3 sequence is CASSTRDRGPPEQYF. CDR3 sequence (DNA): TGTGCCAGCAGTACAAGGGACAGGGGTCCCCCCGAGCAGTACTTC.

The CDR3 DNA sequence: TGTGCCAGCAGCGGGACAGGGGCTTTGGGCACTGAAGCTTTCTTT. Translating it yields CASSGTGALGTEAFF. The V gene is TRBV6-1, the J gene TRBJ1-1, with TRBD1 matching over 10 bases. CDR3 length: 15 residues. Germline CDR1 MNHNS, CDR2 SASEGT. The trim removed 6 bases at V and 4 bases at J, leaving 8 bases unmatched.

This clonotype was counted many times. CDR3 in amino acids: CASTQGNSGANVLTF. The CDR3 DNA follows: TGTGCCAGCACCCAAGGGAACTCTGGGGCCAACGTCCTGACTTTC. This rearrangement joins TRBV6-1 to TRBJ2-6; D gene uncertain. Trimming removed 7 bases at V and 0 bases at J, with 10 bases between. The length of the CDR3 is 15 residues. CDR1 is MNHNS, CDR2 SASEGT, per germline.